This T cell receptor (beta chain) comes out of a study of CD8 T cells in Susac syndrome. Germline V gene lookup returns CDR1 SGHRS and CDR2 YFSETQ. This CDR3 contains 15 residues. Trimming removed 4 bases at V and 4 bases at J, with 17 bases between. The RNA, roughly 0.45 to 1 ug, was put through reverse transcription using random hexamers. MiXCR, applied by TCRdb to the immunoSEQ multiplex PCR reads, yields one record per CDR3 protein. The table has under 550,000 distinct CDR3 sequences, more than 80% seen once. V usage is TRBV5-1 and J usage is TRBJ1-1, with D possibly TRBD1 on 6 matching bases. The receptor was derived from a human donor with multiple sclerosis. Sequencing was carried out using CD8+ T cells from PBMCs. CDR3 in amino acids: CASSLTGTRGTEAFF. DNA of the CDR3: TGCGCCAGCAGCCTTACAGGGACCCGTGGCACTGAAGCTTTCTTT.